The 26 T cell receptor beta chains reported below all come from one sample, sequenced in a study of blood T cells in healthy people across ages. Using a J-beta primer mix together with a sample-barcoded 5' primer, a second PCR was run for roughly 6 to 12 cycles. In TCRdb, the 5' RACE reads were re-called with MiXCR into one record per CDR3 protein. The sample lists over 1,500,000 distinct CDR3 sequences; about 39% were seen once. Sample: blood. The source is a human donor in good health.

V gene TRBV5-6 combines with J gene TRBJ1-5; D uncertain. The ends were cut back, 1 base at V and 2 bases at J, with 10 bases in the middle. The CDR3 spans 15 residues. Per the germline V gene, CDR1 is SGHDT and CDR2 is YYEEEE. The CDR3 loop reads CASSLSRLGNQPQHF. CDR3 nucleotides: TGTGCCAGCAGCTTGAGCAGACTGGGCAATCAGCCCCAGCATTTT.

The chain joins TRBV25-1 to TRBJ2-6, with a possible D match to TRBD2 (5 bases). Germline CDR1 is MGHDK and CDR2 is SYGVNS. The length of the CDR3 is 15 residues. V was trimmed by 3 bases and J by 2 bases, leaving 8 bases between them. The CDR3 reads CASSDPRAGANVLTF. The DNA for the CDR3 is TGTGCCAGCAGTGATCCGCGGGCTGGGGCCAACGTCCTGACTTTC.

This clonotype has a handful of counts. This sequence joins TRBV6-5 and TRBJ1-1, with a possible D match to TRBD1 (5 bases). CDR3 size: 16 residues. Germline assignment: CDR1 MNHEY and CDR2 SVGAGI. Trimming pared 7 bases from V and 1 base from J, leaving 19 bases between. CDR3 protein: CASMRLLGVENTEAFF. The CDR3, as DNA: TGTGCCAGCATGAGGCTTCTGGGGGTGGAGAACACTGAAGCTTTCTTT.

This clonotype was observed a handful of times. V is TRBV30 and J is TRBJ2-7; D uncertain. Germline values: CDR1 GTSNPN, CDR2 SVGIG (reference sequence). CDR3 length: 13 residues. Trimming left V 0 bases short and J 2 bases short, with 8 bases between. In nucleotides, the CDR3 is TGTGCCTGGAGTGTAGTCTCTCCCTACGAGCAGTACTTC. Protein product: CAWSVVSPYEQYF.

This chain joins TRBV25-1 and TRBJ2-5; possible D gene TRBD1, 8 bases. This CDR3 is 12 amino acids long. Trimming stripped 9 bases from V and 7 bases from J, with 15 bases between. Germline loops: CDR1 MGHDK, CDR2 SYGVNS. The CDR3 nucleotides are TGTGCCAGTACGACAGGGGAGGGGACCCAGTACTTC. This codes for CASTTGEGTQYF.

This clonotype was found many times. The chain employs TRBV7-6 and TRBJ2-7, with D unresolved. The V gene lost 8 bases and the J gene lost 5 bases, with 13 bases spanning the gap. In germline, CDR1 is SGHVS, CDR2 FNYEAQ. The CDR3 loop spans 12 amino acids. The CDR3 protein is CASSEGFDEQYF. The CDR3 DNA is TGTGCCAGCTCCGAAGGGTTCGACGAGCAGTACTTC.

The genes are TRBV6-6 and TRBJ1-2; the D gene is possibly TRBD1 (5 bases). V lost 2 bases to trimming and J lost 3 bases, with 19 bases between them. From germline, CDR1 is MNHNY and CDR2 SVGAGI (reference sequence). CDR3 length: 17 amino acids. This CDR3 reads CASSYTPLRQLDYGYTF. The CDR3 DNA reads TGTGCCAGCAGTTACACGCCGTTGAGACAGTTGGACTATGGCTACACCTTC.

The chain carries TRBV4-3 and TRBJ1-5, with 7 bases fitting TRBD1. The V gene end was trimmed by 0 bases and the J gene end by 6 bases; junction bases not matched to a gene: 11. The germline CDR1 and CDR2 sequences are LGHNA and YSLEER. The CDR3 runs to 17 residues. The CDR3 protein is CASSQEVGAGGSQPQHF. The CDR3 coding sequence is TGCGCCAGCAGCCAAGAGGTCGGGGCAGGGGGGAGTCAGCCCCAGCATTTT.

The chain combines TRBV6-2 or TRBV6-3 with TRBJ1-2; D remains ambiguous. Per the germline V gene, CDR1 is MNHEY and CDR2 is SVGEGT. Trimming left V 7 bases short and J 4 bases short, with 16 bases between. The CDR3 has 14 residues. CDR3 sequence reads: CASISNRRIYGYTF. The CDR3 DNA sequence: TGTGCCAGCATCTCTAACAGAAGGATCTATGGCTACACCTTC.

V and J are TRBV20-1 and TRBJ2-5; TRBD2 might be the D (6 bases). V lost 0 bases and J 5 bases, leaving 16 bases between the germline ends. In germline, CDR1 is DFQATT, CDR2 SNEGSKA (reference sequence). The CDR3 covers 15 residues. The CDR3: CSARDAGLSHETQYF. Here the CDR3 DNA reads TGCAGTGCTAGAGACGCGGGACTGTCCCACGAGACCCAGTACTTC.

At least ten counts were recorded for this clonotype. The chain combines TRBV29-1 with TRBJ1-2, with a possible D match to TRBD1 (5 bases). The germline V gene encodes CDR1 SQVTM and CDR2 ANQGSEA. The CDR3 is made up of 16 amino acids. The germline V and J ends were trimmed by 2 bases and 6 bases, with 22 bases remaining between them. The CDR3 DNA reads TGCAGCGTTGAACATCGACTACTGGGGGGGGTCGATGGCTACACCTTC. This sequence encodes CSVEHRLLGGVDGYTF.

This CDR3 is CSARVSGFGTRERTEAFF. CDR3 sequence (DNA): TGCAGTGCTAGAGTCTCGGGTTTCGGGACGAGAGAACGGACTGAAGCTTTCTTT. This chain links TRBV20-1 with TRBJ1-1, with D possibly TRBD1 on 5 matching bases. Germline CDR1 and CDR2: DFQATT and SNEGSKA (reference sequence). The CDR3 length is 18 residues. Trimming shortened V by 1 base and J by 5 bases, and 26 bases separated the two germline ends.

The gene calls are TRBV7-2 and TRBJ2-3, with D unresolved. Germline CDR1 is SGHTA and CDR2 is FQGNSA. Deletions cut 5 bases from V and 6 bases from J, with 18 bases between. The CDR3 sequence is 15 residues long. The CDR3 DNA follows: TGTGCCAGCAGCCCGCGCGGTTTAGTCGAGGATACGCAGTATTTT. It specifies CASSPRGLVEDTQYF. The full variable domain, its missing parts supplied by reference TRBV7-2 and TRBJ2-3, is GAGVSQSPSNKVTEKGKDVELRCDPISGHTALYWYRQSLGQGLEFLIYFQGNSAPDKSGLPSDRFSAERTGGSVSTLTIQRTQQEDSAVYLCASSPRGLVEDTQYFGPGTRLTVL.

In DNA, the CDR3 is TGCAGCGTTACTGATGGGGGCCCTCCAGATACGCAGTATTTT. The encoded protein is CSVTDGGPPDTQYF. The rearrangement uses TRBV29-1 and TRBJ2-3; a possible D gene is TRBD1 (6 bases). The germline V gene has CDR1 SQVTM and CDR2 ANQGSEA. The CDR3 contains 14 residues. Trimming removed 5 bases from V and 4 bases from J, with 16 bases in between.

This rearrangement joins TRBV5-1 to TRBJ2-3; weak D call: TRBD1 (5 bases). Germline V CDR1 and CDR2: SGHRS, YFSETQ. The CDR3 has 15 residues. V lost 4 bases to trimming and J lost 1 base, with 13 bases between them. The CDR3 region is CASSVVQTGTDTQYF. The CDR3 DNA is TGCGCCAGCAGCGTCGTTCAGACAGGCACAGATACGCAGTATTTT.

CDR3: CASSDSTDSYEQYF. CDR3 DNA: TGTGCCAGCTCCGACTCGACAGATTCCTACGAGCAGTACTTC. The chain joins TRBV13 to TRBJ2-7, with D possibly being TRBD1 (5 bases). The length of the CDR3 is 14 residues. CDR1 and CDR2 (germline): PRHDT, FYEKMQ (reference sequence). The V end lost 8 bases, the J end lost 1 base, and 15 bases lay between the germline ends.

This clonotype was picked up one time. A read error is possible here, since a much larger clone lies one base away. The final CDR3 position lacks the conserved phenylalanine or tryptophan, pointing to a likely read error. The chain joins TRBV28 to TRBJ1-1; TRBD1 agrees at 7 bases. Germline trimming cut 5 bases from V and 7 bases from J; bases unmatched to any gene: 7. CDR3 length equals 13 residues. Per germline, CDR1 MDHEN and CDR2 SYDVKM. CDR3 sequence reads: CASSRGQVSEAFL. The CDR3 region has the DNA TGTGCCAGCAGTCGCGGACAGGTCAGTGAAGCTTTCTTG.

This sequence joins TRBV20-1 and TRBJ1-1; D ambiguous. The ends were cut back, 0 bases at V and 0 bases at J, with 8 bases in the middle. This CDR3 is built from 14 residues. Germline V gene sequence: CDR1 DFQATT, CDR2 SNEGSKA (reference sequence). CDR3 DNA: TGCAGTGCTAGAGATAAAGGACTGAACACTGAAGCTTTCTTT. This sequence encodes CSARDKGLNTEAFF.

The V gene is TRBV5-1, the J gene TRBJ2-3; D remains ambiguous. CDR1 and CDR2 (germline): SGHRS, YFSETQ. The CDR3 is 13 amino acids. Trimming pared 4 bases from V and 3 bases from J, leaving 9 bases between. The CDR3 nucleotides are TGCGCCAGCAGCCGCCCTGAAACAGATACGCAGTATTTT. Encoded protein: CASSRPETDTQYF.

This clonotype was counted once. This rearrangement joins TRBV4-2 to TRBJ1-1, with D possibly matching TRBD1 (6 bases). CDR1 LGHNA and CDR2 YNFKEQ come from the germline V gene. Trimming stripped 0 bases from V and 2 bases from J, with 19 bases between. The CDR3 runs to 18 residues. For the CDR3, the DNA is TGTGCCAGCAGCCAAGATCGAGACGTGGCCAGGGGAAACACTGAAGCTTTCTTT. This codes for CASSQDRDVARGNTEAFF.

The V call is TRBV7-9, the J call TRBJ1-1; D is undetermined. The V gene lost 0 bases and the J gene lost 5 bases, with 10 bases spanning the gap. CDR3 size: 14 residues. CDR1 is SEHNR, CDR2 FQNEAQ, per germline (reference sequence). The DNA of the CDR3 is TGTGCCAGCAGCTTAGCGCTCGAAGGAACTGAAGCTTTCTTT. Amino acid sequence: CASSLALEGTEAFF.

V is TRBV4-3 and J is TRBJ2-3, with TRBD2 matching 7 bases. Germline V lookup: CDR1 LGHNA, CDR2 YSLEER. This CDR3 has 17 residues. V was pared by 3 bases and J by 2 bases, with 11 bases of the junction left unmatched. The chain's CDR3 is CASSHDHRGDYTDTQYF. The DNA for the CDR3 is TGCGCCAGCAGCCACGACCACCGGGGGGATTACACAGATACGCAGTATTTT.

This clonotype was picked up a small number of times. CDR3 nucleotide sequence: TGTGCCAGCAGCTTATCCGAGGGCGGGAAAAAACTGTTTTTT. This codes for CASSLSEGGKKLFF. This chain connects TRBV6-5 to TRBJ1-4; D is unclear. The V end was cut by 6 bases, the J end by 9 bases, with 17 bases between. Germline V gene sequence: CDR1 MNHEY, CDR2 SVGAGI. The CDR3 consists of 14 residues.

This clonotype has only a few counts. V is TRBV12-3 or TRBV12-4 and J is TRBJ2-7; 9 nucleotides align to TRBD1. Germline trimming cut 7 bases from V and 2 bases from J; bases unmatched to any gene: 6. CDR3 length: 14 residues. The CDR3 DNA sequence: TGTGCCAGCACCGGGACAGGGAACACCTACGAGCAGTACTTC. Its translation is CASTGTGNTYEQYF.

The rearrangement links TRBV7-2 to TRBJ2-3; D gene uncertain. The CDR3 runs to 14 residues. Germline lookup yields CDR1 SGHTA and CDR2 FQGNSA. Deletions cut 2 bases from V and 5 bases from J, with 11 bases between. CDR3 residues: CASSLLGPQDTQYF. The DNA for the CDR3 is TGTGCCAGCAGCTTATTAGGCCCCCAAGATACGCAGTATTTT.

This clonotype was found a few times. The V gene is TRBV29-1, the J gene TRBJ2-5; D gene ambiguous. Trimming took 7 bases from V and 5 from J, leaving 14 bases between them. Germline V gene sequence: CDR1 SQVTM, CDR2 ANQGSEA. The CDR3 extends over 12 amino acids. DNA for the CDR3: TGCAGCGCCTTGTGGGGAAGTGAGACCCAGTACTTC. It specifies CSALWGSETQYF.